These T cell receptor beta chains were read from a single sample in a study of technical replicates of blood from a handful of donors. Produced via immunoSEQ multiplex PCR; TCRdb's table is partial and in-frame only. Counted here are about 62,000 clones, about 90% occurring once; the ten biggest clones make up around 5.2%. Sequenced: PBMCs. All receptors come from a human donor in good health. Some clones in this sample may be carry-over from other donors' samples. CDR3s include the opening cysteine and the closing phenylalanine or tryptophan. The D gene is left open where the match is weak. Clone size is stated in some rows and not others, as once, few, many or a class when expanded.

CDR3aa	CDR3nt	v_gene	j_gene	d_gene	abundance
CASSPKGGAGTEAFF	TGCGCCAGCAGCCCAAAGGGAGGGGCAGGCACTGAAGCTTTCTTT	TRBV5-1	TRBJ1-1	.	.
CASSLGLGTIAKNIQYF	TGTGCCAGCAGTTTAGGATTGGGGACTATAGCCAAAAACATTCAGTACTTC	TRBV27	TRBJ2-4	TRBD2	.
CAWSVWGVRYEQYF	TGTGCCTGGAGTGTATGGGGGGTAAGGTACGAGCAGTACTTC	TRBV30	TRBJ2-7	.	.
CDPVGWLEGEAFF	TGTGACCCGGTGGGGTGGTTAGAGGGTGAAGCTTTCTTT	TRBV19	TRBJ1-1	.	.
CSPGGVREAFF	TGCAGTCCGGGAGGAGTCAGGGAAGCTTTCTTT	TRBV20-1	TRBJ1-1	.	.
CASSVEGLAAQGETQYF	TGTGCCAGCAGCGTAGAGGGACTAGCGGCTCAGGGGGAGACCCAGTACTTC	TRBV9	TRBJ2-5	TRBD2	.
CASSLNWQGNQPQHF	TGTGCCAGCAGCTTGAATTGGCAGGGTAATCAGCCCCAGCATTTT	TRBV5-5	TRBJ1-5	.	.
CASSRGTRYEQFF	TGTGCCAGCAGCCGCGGGACCCGGTATGAGCAGTTCTTC	TRBV7-7	TRBJ2-1	.	.
CASSEEGMRLSGNTIYF	TGTGCCAGCAGTGAGGAGGGGATGAGGTTGAGCGGAAACACCATATATTTT	TRBV2	TRBJ1-3	.	.
CASSLRRLAGAGDTQYF	TGTGCCAGCAGCTTAAGGCGGCTAGCGGGAGCCGGAGATACGCAGTATTTT	TRBV7-9	TRBJ2-3	TRBD2	.
CASRPHTGSSYGYTF	TGTGCCAGCCGACCTCATACGGGTTCTAGCTATGGCTACACCTTC	TRBV19	TRBJ1-2	.	.
CASSMPGTGMNTEAFF	TGTGCCAGTAGTATGCCCGGGACAGGGATGAACACTGAAGCTTTCTTT	TRBV19	TRBJ1-1	TRBD1	once
CASSSRPTDTQYF	TGTGCCAGCAGCTCCAGGCCCACAGATACGCAGTATTTT	TRBV7-8	TRBJ2-3	.	.
CASSLGGGNYEQYF	TGCGCCAGCAGCTTGGGGGGCGGGAATTACGAGCAGTACTTC	TRBV5-1	TRBJ2-7	.	.
CASSPGREGRAVF	TGTGCCAGCAGCCCCGGGCGGGAGGGCCGAGCGGTCTTC	TRBV6-6	TRBJ2-1	TRBD2	.
CASSFYSGSYEQYF	TGTGCCAGCAGCTTCTACAGCGGCTCCTACGAGCAGTACTTC	TRBV11-2	TRBJ2-7	.	few
CASSQGGQVSYEQYF	TGTGCCAGCAGCCAAGGGGGACAAGTATCCTACGAGCAGTACTTC	TRBV14	TRBJ2-7	.	.
CASSLASGGHTEAFF	TGTGCCAGCAGCTTAGCGTCAGGGGGCCACACTGAAGCTTTCTTT	TRBV7-9	TRBJ1-1	TRBD1	.
CASSLDTAGYTF	TGTGCCAGCAGCTTAGATACAGCTGGGTACACCTTC	TRBV11-2	TRBJ1-2	.	.
CACGLGGTYEQYF	TGTGCCTGCGGACTTGGCGGCACCTACGAGCAGTACTTC	TRBV6-1	TRBJ2-7	.	.
CASSSQTGPNYGYTF	TGTGCCAGCAGCTCACAGACAGGGCCTAACTATGGCTACACCTTC	TRBV7-2	TRBJ1-2	TRBD1	.
CASSGGLAGLYEQYF	TGTGCCAGCAGCGGGGGACTAGCGGGTCTCTACGAGCAGTACTTC	TRBV9	TRBJ2-7	TRBD2	once
CASSNGQSATNEKLFF	TGTGCCAGCTCAAATGGACAGTCTGCAACTAATGAAAAACTGTTTTTT	TRBV18	TRBJ1-4	.	.
CASGSGGASTGELFF	TGTGCCAGTGGTAGCGGGGGGGCTAGTACCGGGGAGCTGTTTTTT	TRBV19	TRBJ2-2	TRBD2	once
CASSLGLGRYNEQFF	TGTGCCAGCAGCTTGGGACTAGGTAGATACAATGAGCAGTTCTTC	TRBV5-4	TRBJ2-1	.	once
CAWFRGSYGYTF	TGTGCCTGGTTCAGGGGATCCTATGGCTACACCTTC	TRBV30	TRBJ1-2	.	.
CASSLVGGSTDTQYF	TGTGCCAGCAGCTTGGTGGGGGGAAGCACAGATACGCAGTATTTT	TRBV5-6	TRBJ2-3	.	.
CATMGSSSSYNEQFF	TGTGCCACCATGGGGAGTTCTAGCTCCTACAATGAGCAGTTCTTC	TRBV5-5	TRBJ2-1	.	.
CASRLGRELEQYF	TGTGCCAGTCGTTTGGGGCGGGAGCTAGAGCAGTACTTC	TRBV2	TRBJ2-7	TRBD2	.
CASSLVDSGETQYF	TGCGCCAGCAGCTTGGTGGATTCGGGGGAGACCCAGTACTTC	TRBV5-1	TRBJ2-5	.	.
CASSPQGAGGYTF	TGTGCCAGCAGCCCACAGGGGGCTGGTGGCTACACCTTC	TRBV14	TRBJ1-2	TRBD1	.
CASSLGGLNTEAFF	TGTGCCAGCAGCTTAGGAGGGTTGAACACTGAAGCTTTCTTT	TRBV7-3	TRBJ1-1	.	.
CASSLEWRASTDTQYF	TGTGCCAGCAGCTTGGAGTGGAGAGCTAGCACAGATACGCAGTATTTT	TRBV5-6	TRBJ2-3	.	.
CASSFQGNNSPLHF	TGTGCCAGCAGCTTTCAGGGGAACAATTCACCCCTCCACTTT	TRBV7-2	TRBJ1-6	.	.
CASTDLTGSTEAFF	TGTGCCAGCACTGACTTAACCGGGAGCACTGAAGCTTTCTTT	TRBV9	TRBJ1-1	.	.
CASSQNGGRNYGYTF	TGTGCCAGCAGCCAAAACGGGGGTCGAAACTATGGCTACACCTTC	TRBV11-2	TRBJ1-2	.	once
CASSAGQGTEAFF	TGTGCCAGCAGTGCGGGCCAAGGTACTGAAGCTTTCTTT	TRBV7-3	TRBJ1-1	.	.
CASSQLSGTNEKLFF	TGTGCCAGCAGCCAATTGTCGGGAACAAATGAAAAACTGTTTTTT	TRBV5-4	TRBJ1-4	.	.
CASSLLAGGPETQYF	TGTGCCAGCAGCTTGCTAGCGGGGGGCCCGGAGACCCAGTACTTC	TRBV7-3	TRBJ2-5	TRBD2	.
CASSLEGGRQGNQPQHF	TGTGCCAGCAGCTTGGAGGGGGGGCGACAGGGGAATCAGCCCCAGCATTTT	TRBV5-4	TRBJ1-5	TRBD1	.
CASSLAEVSGLNTEAFF	TGTGCCAGCAGCTTGGCTGAGGTCAGCGGCCTAAACACTGAAGCTTTCTTT	TRBV5-8	TRBJ1-1	.	once
CAIRGTAGGNEQFF	TGTGCCATCAGGGGAACGGCAGGGGGCAATGAGCAGTTCTTC	TRBV10-3	TRBJ2-1	TRBD1	.
CASSPRGRDEAFF	TGTGCCAGCAGCCCACGAGGCAGGGATGAAGCTTTCTTT	TRBV9	TRBJ1-1	.	.
CASVARYNNSPLHF	TGTGCCAGCGTCGCCCGATACAATAATTCACCCCTCCACTTT	TRBV7-2	TRBJ1-6	.	.
CASSLDGTNNEQFF	TGTGCCAGCAGCTTAGACGGGACTAACAATGAGCAGTTCTTC	TRBV7-9	TRBJ2-1	TRBD2	.
CASSVEGANNEQFF	TGTGCCAGCAGCGTAGAAGGGGCTAACAATGAGCAGTTCTTC	TRBV9	TRBJ2-1	.	.
CASSGTSGGAGRTDTQYF	TGTGCCAGCAGCGGGACTAGCGGGGGGGCCGGAAGGACAGATACGCAGTATTTT	TRBV4-2	TRBJ2-3	TRBD2	.
CASSESGPRQGEPYGYTF	TGCGCCAGCAGTGAGTCTGGCCCCCGACAGGGTGAACCCTATGGCTACACCTTC	TRBV10-1	TRBJ1-2	TRBD1	.
CASSLDRGNQPQHF	TGTGCCAGTAGTCTGGACAGGGGCAATCAGCCCCAGCATTTT	TRBV19	TRBJ1-5	TRBD1	.
CASSEGGGTEAFF	TGTGCCAGCAGTGAAGGGGGGGGCACTGAAGCTTTCTTT	TRBV6-4	TRBJ1-1	.	.
CASSLIAVGGYNEQFF	TGCGCCAGCAGCTTGATAGCGGTGGGGGGGTACAATGAGCAGTTCTTC	TRBV5-1	TRBJ2-1	TRBD2	.
CASSLSPRAGGGTDTQYF	TGTGCCAGCAGTTTATCTCCCCGGGCGGGGGGCGGTACAGATACGCAGTATTTT	TRBV27	TRBJ2-3	TRBD2	.
CAWRPRWDGRGSNQPQHF	TGTGCCTGGAGGCCTCGGTGGGATGGCAGGGGAAGCAATCAGCCCCAGCATTTT	TRBV30	TRBJ1-5	.	.
CASSLFPLGTANTGELFF	TGCGCCAGCAGCCTATTCCCCCTCGGGACAGCAAACACCGGGGAGCTGTTTTTT	TRBV5-1	TRBJ2-2	TRBD1	.
CASSLGRDRATGELFF	TGCGCCAGCAGCTTGGGCCGGGACAGGGCGACCGGGGAGCTGTTTTTT	TRBV5-1	TRBJ2-2	TRBD1	.
CASSLLGGGDYEQYF	TGTGCCAGCAGCTTACTGGGCGGGGGGGACTACGAGCAGTACTTC	TRBV7-3	TRBJ2-7	TRBD2	.
CASSDIGTFSVYGYTF	TGTGCCAGCAGTGATATCGGGACATTTTCTGTTTATGGCTACACCTTC	TRBV2	TRBJ1-2	.	.